This entry is about one T cell receptor (beta chain). The CDR3 extends over 15 amino acids. Losses at the gene ends were 0 bases for V and 2 bases for J; bases not matched to a gene: 3. Germline loops: CDR1 ENHRY, CDR2 SYGVKD. Using immunoSEQ multiplex PCR, the repertoire was profiled, and TCRdb retains in-frame clones only, with some absent. In the table there are 25,000 to 35,000 clones, about four fifths of which are singletons. This specimen belongs to a study of graft-versus-host responses after intestinal transplantation. Investigators treated the graft tissue so that it released intraepithelial and lamina propria lymphocytes.

The sequence was obtained from a human patient who received an intestinal transplant, so some T cells may come from the graft donor. This sequence joins TRBV10-3 and TRBJ2-7; 8 nucleotides agree with TRBD1. The sample here was ileum tissue, taken 98 days after intestinal transplantation. The DNA of the CDR3 is TGTGCCATCAGTGAGTCCCAGGGGGCCCCCTACGAGCAGTACTTC. Translating gives CAISESQGAPYEQYF.